The 9 T cell receptor beta chains listed next were all sequenced from one sample in a study of shared clonotypes between healthy human individuals. TCRdb keeps only in-frame clones here, not all; method: immunoSEQ multiplex PCR. Of more than 2 million clones detected, 95% appear once; the ten largest clones hold roughly 0.13%. Material for sequencing was naive CD4+ T cells sorted from blood. The sample's subset: CD45RA+ positively selected. Receptors originate from a man younger than 35 in good health.

For this clone: An end of the junction does not agree with germline; a read error may underlie this. The chain couples TRBV7-8 to TRBJ1-5; 8 positions agree with TRBD1. The CDR3 has 14 residues. The V gene's germline CDR1 is SGHVS and CDR2 FQNEAQ. The CDR3 loop is CASSLQGADQPQHF. In nucleotides, the CDR3 is TGTGCCAGCAGCTTACAGGGGGCGGATCAACCCCAGCATTTT.

Remarks on this clone: The same CDR3 also results from other DNA sequences found in this sample. This chain links TRBV2 with TRBJ2-7; D possibly corresponds to TRBD2 (5 bases). With 6 bases removed from V and 3 bases from J, the gap between germline ends came to 9 bases. Germline loops: CDR1 SNHLY, CDR2 FYNNEI. This CDR3 region has 12 residues. The CDR3 is CASRRESYEQYF. The CDR3 DNA follows: TGTGCCAGCAGGAGGGAGAGCTACGAGCAGTACTTC.

This sequence joins TRBV7-2 and TRBJ1-5, with D possibly TRBD1 on 5 matching bases. Trimming removed 6 bases at V and 3 bases at J, with 15 bases between. The CDR3 spans 15 residues. Germline assignment: CDR1 SGHTA and CDR2 FQGNSA. The CDR3 DNA reads TGTGCCAGCAGACCCGGGGGTGGGGACAATCAGCCCCAGCATTTT. It translates to CASRPGGGDNQPQHF. The full variable domain, its missing parts supplied by reference TRBV7-2 and TRBJ1-5, is GAGVSQSPSNKVTEKGKDVELRCDPISGHTALYWYRQSLGQGLEFLIYFQGNSAPDKSGLPSDRFSAERTGGSVSTLTIQRTQQEDSAVYLCASRPGGGDNQPQHFGDGTRLSIL.

The chain carries TRBV6-1 and TRBJ2-2; possibly TRBD1 for D (5 bases). The length of the CDR3 is 13 residues. CDR1 is MNHNS and CDR2 is SASEGT in the germline V gene. Trimming took off 3 bases at V and 6 bases at J, with 8 bases between the two ends. The CDR3 here is CASSDVTAGELFF. In DNA, the CDR3 is TGTGCCAGCAGTGATGTGACAGCCGGGGAGCTGTTTTTT.

The chain employs TRBV6-6 and TRBJ2-1; D is unresolved. V was clipped by 5 bases and J by 9 bases, with 11 bases between them. Germline lookup yields CDR1 MNHNY and CDR2 SVGAGI (reference sequence). The CDR3 loop spans 12 amino acids. The CDR3 DNA sequence: TGTGCCAGCAGTGGAAGTACGCGTGAGCAGTTCTTC. This gives the protein CASSGSTREQFF.

CDR3 nucleotide sequence: TGTGCCAGCAGTGAGGAGGGCTTGGGCCAGCCCCAGCATTTT. This gives the protein CASSEEGLGQPQHF. The chain links TRBV2 to TRBJ1-5, with D uncertain. The V gene lost 3 bases and the J gene lost 7 bases, with 13 bases spanning the gap. CDR1 and CDR2 from the germline V gene are SNHLY and FYNNEI. CDR3 size: 14 residues.

The V and J genes are TRBV6-1 and TRBJ1-6, with D unclear. V lost 8 bases to trimming and J lost 1 base, with 9 bases between them. CDR3 length: 14 residues. The germline V gene has CDR1 MNHNS and CDR2 SASEGT. CDR3 coding DNA: TGTGCCAGCCAGTTGGGTTCCTATAATTCACCCCTCCACTTT. The encoded protein is CASQLGSYNSPLHF.

The genes are TRBV30 and TRBJ2-7; TRBD1 agrees at 7 bases. With V trimmed by 3 bases and J by 0 bases, 2 bases remained unmatched. In germline, CDR1 is GTSNPN, CDR2 SVGIG (reference sequence). CDR3 length: 13 residues. The CDR3 nucleotides are TGTGCCTGGAGCGAGGGGGCCTCCTACGAGCAGTACTTC. It codes for CAWSEGASYEQYF.

The CDR3 sequence: CASSQGLETFYEQYF. The CDR3 DNA is TGCGCCAGCAGCCAAGGCCTGGAGACGTTCTACGAGCAGTACTTC. The V gene is TRBV4-1, the J gene TRBJ2-7; D gene unclear. The germline gives CDR1 MGHRA, CDR2 YSYEKL. V lost 1 base and J lost 3, with 13 bases in between. This CDR3 spans 15 amino acids.